These 19 T cell receptor beta chains came from one sample sequenced in a study of CXCR3-negative and CXCR3-positive naive CD8 T cells. Points from the study as a whole: Compared with CXCR3-negative naive cells, CXCR3-positive naive cells showed more hydrophobic TRB CDR3s.

Preparation of TRB cDNA libraries relied on 5' RACE carrying UMI labels. For each CDR3 protein, TCRdb gives one entry from its re-call of the 5' RACE reads, without DNA. The table counts 95,000 to 100,000 distinct CDR3 sequences; about 1% lies in the top ten. The antigens these receptors bind are not known. The sample taken for sequencing was naive CXCR3+ CD8+ T cells from blood. The subset denotes: CD45RO-CCR7+CD27+CD95- naive CD8+ T cells expressing CXCR3 (TNR3+). The receptor source for this set is a human donor in good health. Some clones in this sample may be carry-over from other donors' samples.

This rearrangement joins TRBV6-6 to TRBJ2-1; TCRdb outputs TRBD2, but without DNA this stays unchecked. The CDR3 length is 13 residues. From germline, CDR1 is MNHNY and CDR2 SVGAGI (reference sequence). CDR3 residues: CASSFPPSGGPFF.

The J gene is TRBJ2-7, the V gene TRBV28; TCRdb selects TRBD2, and the lack of DNA leaves this call unchecked. Looked up from germline, CDR1 is MDHEN and CDR2 is SYDVKM. The CDR3 length is 15 residues. The CDR3 reads CASSSLIESSYEQYF.

V gene TRBV11-2 combines with J gene TRBJ2-2; TCRdb indicates TRBD1, and absent DNA this call remains unverified. This CDR3 spans 15 amino acids. The germline gives CDR1 SGHAT, CDR2 FQNNGV. The chain's CDR3 is CASSTTVTGTGELFF.

The chain carries TRBV27 and TRBJ2-5; TCRdb returns TRBD2, unconfirmable since there is no DNA. The germline gives CDR1 MNHEY, CDR2 SMNVEV (reference sequence). CDR3 length equals 15 residues. CDR3: CASKRVASGEETQYF.

The chain is built from TRBV9 and TRBJ1-1. CDR1 SGDLS and CDR2 YYNGEE come from the germline V gene. The CDR3 totals 15 residues. The chain's CDR3 is CASSVGGLGNTEAFF.

The V and J genes are TRBV4-3 and TRBJ2-7; TCRdb picks TRBD2, but there is no DNA to check that call. The CDR3 is 17 residues long. CDR1 and CDR2 (germline): LGHNA, YSLEER. The CDR3: CASSQETAGTSYYEQYF.

The chain is built from TRBV11-3 and TRBJ2-3; the D gene TCRdb calls, TRBD2, cannot be checked with no DNA. Germline V gene lookup returns CDR1 SGHNT and CDR2 YENEEA. The CDR3 runs 16 residues. This CDR3 is CASSRTGASGTDTQYF.

The chain employs TRBV7-2 and TRBJ2-2. CDR3 length: 16 residues. Germline assignment: CDR1 SGHTA and CDR2 FQGNSA. The CDR3 reads CASSPYSGSTSGELFF.

This chain connects TRBV5-5 to TRBJ2-5; the D gene TCRdb calls, TRBD1, cannot be checked with no DNA. The CDR3 is 18 residues long. Germline V gene data show CDR1 as SGHKS and CDR2 as YYEKEE (reference sequence). This chain's CDR3 is CASSLGLAGGPSWETQYF. Full variable domain (missing parts from reference TRBV5-5 and TRBJ2-5): DAGVTQSPTHLIKTRGQQVTLRCSPISGHKSVSWYQQVLGQGPQFIFQYYEKEERGRGNFPDRFSARQFPNYSSELNVNALLLGDSALYLCASSLGLAGGPSWETQYFGPGTRLLVL.

This chain uses TRBV7-6 with TRBJ2-1; TCRdb designates TRBD2, a call that cannot be tested without DNA. Germline V CDR1 and CDR2: SGHVS, FNYEAQ. The CDR3 consists of 13 residues. The CDR3 sequence is CASGTSGGNEQFF.

The CDR3 spells CSAPTGFNYGYTF. The chain employs TRBV29-1 and TRBJ1-2; TCRdb lists TRBD1, though no DNA is available to test this call. The germline CDR1 and CDR2 sequences are SQVTM and ANQGSEA. The CDR3 is 13 amino acids.

The rearrangement joins TRBV7-6 to TRBJ1-5. This CDR3 region has 15 residues. The germline V gene has CDR1 SGHVS and CDR2 FNYEAQ. CDR3 loop: CASSQTDQSNQPQHF.

The rearrangement uses TRBV11-2 and TRBJ2-7; there is no DNA to check the TCRdb D call of TRBD1. Per germline, CDR1 SGHAT and CDR2 FQNNGV. The CDR3 length is 15 residues. CDR3 sequence: CASSLGGGSAYEQYF.

The rearrangement joins TRBV4-3 to TRBJ2-7. This CDR3 spans 15 amino acids. Germline CDR1 LGHNA, CDR2 YSLEER. The CDR3 loop reads CASSQATGGPYEQYF.

The chain joins TRBV10-3 to TRBJ2-1; TCRdb's D gene call, TRBD2, goes unchecked for lack of DNA. The CDR3 consists of 15 residues. CDR1 is ENHRY and CDR2 is SYGVKD in the germline V gene. The CDR3 here is CATGLRTSSLNEQFF.

The chain uses TRBV7-9 and TRBJ1-4. CDR1 is SEHNR and CDR2 is FQNEAQ in the germline V gene (reference sequence). This CDR3 has 14 amino acids. This chain's CDR3 is CASSLQATNEKLFF.

The chain employs TRBV12-5 and TRBJ2-1; TCRdb outputs TRBD1, but without DNA this stays unchecked. From germline, CDR1 is LGHNT and CDR2 FRNRAP. The CDR3 consists of 15 residues. The CDR3 loop reads CASGATGGGINEQFF.

V gene TRBV5-1 combines with J gene TRBJ2-1; TCRdb gives TRBD2 as the D gene, but with no DNA this cannot be confirmed. The CDR3 is made up of 17 amino acids. Germline values: CDR1 SGHRS, CDR2 YFSETQ. The CDR3 loop reads CASTPLEGGGPHNEQFF. The variable domain in full, with the rest retrieved from reference TRBV5-1 and TRBJ2-1, is KAGVTQTPRYLIKTRGQQVTLSCSPISGHRSVSWYQQTPGQGLQFLFEYFSETQRNKGNFPGRFSGRQFSNSRSEMNVSTLELGDSALYLCASTPLEGGGPHNEQFFGPGTRLTVL.

The J gene is TRBJ2-7, the V gene TRBV7-9; TCRdb outputs TRBD2, but without DNA this stays unchecked. Germline-derived CDR1 and CDR2 are SEHNR and FQNEAQ (reference sequence). The CDR3 consists of 14 residues. The CDR3 sequence is CASSGDYGSYEQYF.